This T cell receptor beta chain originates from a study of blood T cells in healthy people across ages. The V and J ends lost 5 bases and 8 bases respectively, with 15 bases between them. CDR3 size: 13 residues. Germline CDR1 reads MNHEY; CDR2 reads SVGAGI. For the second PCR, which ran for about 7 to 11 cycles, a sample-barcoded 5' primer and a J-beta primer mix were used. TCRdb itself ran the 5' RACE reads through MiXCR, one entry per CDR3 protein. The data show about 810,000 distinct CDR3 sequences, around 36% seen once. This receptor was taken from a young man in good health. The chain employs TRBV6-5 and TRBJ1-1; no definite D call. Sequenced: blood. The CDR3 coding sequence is TGTGCCAGCAGTGACGAAGTCAGTGGGGAAGCTTTCTTT. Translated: CASSDEVSGEAFF.